Shown below are 29 T cell receptor beta chains from a single sample sequenced in a study of cytomegalovirus exposure and HLA in healthy donors. The PCR made use of 60 Vbeta and 13 Jbeta primers. Only in-frame clones appear in the TCRdb table, and some are missing; sequencing was by immunoSEQ multiplex PCR. The table includes some 200,000 clones, around 80% detected once. Sequenced: PBMCs. These receptors came from a woman aged 55 to 70 in good health and CMV-seropositive.

The rearrangement joins TRBV29-1 to TRBJ2-1; 9 nucleotides align to TRBD2. This CDR3 is built from 16 residues. The V gene end was trimmed by 3 bases and the J gene end by 1 base; junction bases not matched to a gene: 7. Germline assignment: CDR1 SQVTM and CDR2 ANQGSEA. CDR3 nucleotides: TGCAGCGTTGAGGAGGGCCTAGCGGGGTCCTACAATGAGCAGTTCTTC. It yields the protein CSVEEGLAGSYNEQFF.

The rearrangement links TRBV5-5 to TRBJ1-6; D unresolved. The CDR3 consists of 15 residues. Germline CDR1 and CDR2: SGHKS and YYEKEE (reference sequence). Deletions cut 1 base from V and 8 bases from J, with 13 bases between. The CDR3 bases are TGTGCCAGCAGCTTGTCGCCGAATGCGGATTCACCCCTCCACTTT. Translation gives CASSLSPNADSPLHF.

CDR3 DNA: TGCGCCAGCAGCCAAGTTGTATCTCCGCAGACTAACTATGGCTACACCTTC. It is translated as CASSQVVSPQTNYGYTF. The V and J genes are TRBV4-1 and TRBJ1-2; D is unresolved. Germline V CDR1 and CDR2: MGHRA, YSYEKL. Deletions cut 1 base from V and 0 bases from J, with 15 bases between. The length of the CDR3 is 17 residues.

The J gene is TRBJ2-3, the V gene TRBV15; 9 bases align to TRBD1. There are 17 residues in the CDR3. CDR1 is LNHNV, CDR2 YYDKDF, per germline (reference sequence). V lost 2 bases to trimming and J lost 2 bases; unmatched junction nucleotides: 8. The DNA for the CDR3 is TGTGCCACCAGCAGACCACAGGGGGCGCAACACACAGATACGCAGTATTTT. Translating gives CATSRPQGAQHTDTQYF.

This clone was detected only once. This chain joins TRBV4-3 and TRBJ2-7; maybe TRBD2 (6 bases). CDR1 is LGHNA, CDR2 YSLEER, per germline. Trimming removed 0 bases at V and 2 bases at J, with 20 bases between. This CDR3 has 18 residues. The CDR3 here is CASSQDLPRGLATYEQYF. Here the CDR3 DNA reads TGCGCCAGCAGCCAAGATCTCCCCCGGGGACTGGCCACCTACGAGCAGTACTTC.

The J gene is TRBJ2-7, the V gene TRBV9; TRBD1 matches at 9 bases. Per the germline V gene, CDR1 is SGDLS and CDR2 is YYNGEE. The CDR3 spans 15 residues. The ends lost 0 bases at V and 6 bases at J; junction bases unmatched: 7. The CDR3 protein is CASSVAGQGFAEQYF. The CDR3, as DNA: TGTGCCAGCAGCGTAGCTGGACAGGGGTTTGCCGAGCAGTACTTC.

CDR3 bases: TGTGCCAGCAGCCAATTACAGGACCGGGGGGGCCAGTACTTC. Protein sequence: CASSQLQDRGGQYF. The chain links TRBV14 to TRBJ2-7; 8 positions agree with TRBD2. There are 14 residues in the CDR3. The V gene end was trimmed by 2 bases and the J gene end by 10 bases; junction bases not matched to a gene: 10. Germline-derived CDR1 and CDR2 are SGHDN and FVKESK.

This sequence joins TRBV28 and TRBJ1-5; the D is unclear. Trimming took off 9 bases at V and 0 bases at J, with 15 bases between the two ends. The CDR3 is 15 residues long. Germline CDR1 and CDR2: MDHEN and SYDVKM. The CDR3 nucleotides are TGTGCCAGTTACGGCAGGTCCTATAGCAATCAGCCCCAGCATTTT. Residues: CASYGRSYSNQPQHF. Full variable domain (remainder filled in from reference TRBV28 and TRBJ1-5): DVKVTQSSRYLVKRTGEKVFLECVQDMDHENMFWYRQDPGLGLRLIYFSYDVKMKEKGDIPEGYSVSREKKERFSLILESASTNQTSMYLCASYGRSYSNQPQHFGDGTRLSIL.

CDR3 protein: CASSVQGSSGNTIYF. The CDR3 DNA follows: TGTGCCAGCAGCGTCCAGGGGAGCTCTGGAAACACCATATATTTT. This chain connects TRBV9 to TRBJ1-3, with D maybe TRBD1 (6 bases). Trimming stripped 2 bases from V and 0 bases from J, with 9 bases between. Germline V gene sequence: CDR1 SGDLS, CDR2 YYNGEE. The CDR3 has 15 residues.

V usage is TRBV6-1 and J usage is TRBJ2-5, with D perhaps TRBD1 (8 bases). CDR3 length equals 15 residues. Germline-derived CDR1 and CDR2 are MNHNS and SASEGT. V gave up 6 bases and J gave up 4 bases, with 18 bases separating them. CDR3 sequence: CASSTTGGAGETQYF. The DNA of the CDR3 is TGTGCCAGCAGCACAACAGGGGGGGCTGGAGAGACCCAGTACTTC.

The CDR3 DNA reads TGTGCCAGCAACCTCCGACTAGCGGGGGTGACAGATACGCAGTATTTT. This translates into CASNLRLAGVTDTQYF. The rearrangement joins TRBV5-5 to TRBJ2-3; 12 bases are shared with TRBD2. CDR3 length: 16 residues. Trimming took 6 bases from V and 3 from J; bases not matched to a gene: 8. CDR1 is SGHKS and CDR2 is YYEKEE in the germline V gene (reference sequence).

J is TRBJ2-7 and V is TRBV20-1; no reliable D call. From germline, CDR1 is DFQATT and CDR2 SNEGSKA (reference sequence). The CDR3 runs 11 residues. The V end lost 4 bases, the J end lost 2 bases, and 6 bases lay between the germline ends. The CDR3 loop reads CSAKSAYEQYF. The CDR3 DNA is TGCAGTGCTAAATCCGCCTACGAGCAGTACTTC.

The chain recombines TRBV28 with TRBJ1-2; D unresolved. CDR3 size: 12 residues. Germline V CDR1 and CDR2: MDHEN, SYDVKM. V lost 2 bases to trimming and J lost 8 bases, with 9 bases between them. Here the CDR3 DNA reads TGTGCCAGCAGTTTAGGGTGGGAGGGCTACACCTTC. Amino acids: CASSLGWEGYTF.

This clone was observed a handful of times. V and J are TRBV5-4 and TRBJ2-7, with 10 bases aligning to TRBD2. Per germline, CDR1 SGHNT and CDR2 YYREEE (reference sequence). J lost 3 bases, V lost 4 bases, and 13 bases had no gene match. This CDR3 has 17 amino acids. The chain's CDR3 is CASSPSVAGGNLYEQYF. The DNA of the CDR3 is TGTGCCAGCAGCCCTTCGGTAGCGGGGGGAAATCTCTACGAGCAGTACTTC. The full variable domain, in which reference TRBV5-4 and TRBJ2-7 provide the parts outside the CDR3, is ETGVTQSPTHLIKTRGQQVTLRCSSQSGHNTVSWYQQALGQGPQFIFQYYREEENGRGNFPPRFSGLQFPNYSSELNVNALELDDSALYLCASSPSVAGGNLYEQYFGPGTRLTVT.

This clone was counted a single time. The gene calls are TRBV6-6 and TRBJ1-1, with 9 bases fitting TRBD1. Unmatched junction bases numbered 12, after V lost 7 bases and J lost 3 bases. The CDR3 has 16 amino acids. Per germline, CDR1 MNHNY and CDR2 SVGAGI (reference sequence). The CDR3 sequence is CASTLNRGQGYTEAFF. CDR3 in DNA: TGTGCCAGCACTCTAAACCGGGGACAGGGTTACACTGAAGCTTTCTTT.

The chain has TRBV4-1 and TRBJ2-7; TRBD1 is a possible D gene (6 bases). The CDR3 contains 17 residues. The V and J ends lost 0 bases and 3 bases respectively, with 18 bases between them. CDR1 is MGHRA and CDR2 is YSYEKL in the germline V gene. CDR3: CASSQEFRTAQLYEQYF. In DNA, the CDR3 is TGCGCCAGCAGCCAAGAGTTTCGGACAGCTCAACTCTACGAGCAGTACTTC.

This clone was seen a few times. The chain recombines TRBV9 with TRBJ2-1, with D maybe TRBD2 (6 bases). Trimming took 0 bases from V and 4 from J, leaving 11 bases between them. The germline V gene has CDR1 SGDLS and CDR2 YYNGEE. The CDR3 has 15 amino acids. CDR3 region: CASSVGLAYYNEQFF. CDR3 nucleotides: TGTGCCAGCAGCGTAGGCCTAGCGTATTACAATGAGCAGTTCTTC.

The J gene is TRBJ1-2, the V gene TRBV5-1, with D possibly TRBD1 on 6 matching bases. The CDR3 extends over 13 amino acids. Trimming shortened V by 7 bases and J by 7 bases, and 17 bases separated the two germline ends. CDR1 and CDR2 from the germline V gene are SGHRS and YFSETQ. The CDR3 DNA is TGCGCCAGCGGGGAGGGGGTGTTAAGTGGCTACACCTTC. Residues: CASGEGVLSGYTF.

The chain recombines TRBV19 with TRBJ2-2; maybe TRBD2 (6 bases). The CDR3 sequence is 16 residues long. CDR1 is LNHDA, CDR2 SQIVND, per germline (reference sequence). Trimming left V 1 base short and J 5 bases short, with 14 bases between. The CDR3 DNA follows: TGTGCCAGTAGTATAGTGGAGGGTGGGCGAACCGGGGAGCTGTTTTTT. Protein: CASSIVEGGRTGELFF. Combining the CDR3 with reference TRBV19 and TRBJ2-2 gives the whole variable domain DGGITQSPKYLFRKEGQNVTLSCEQNLNHDAMYWYRQDPGQGLRLIYYSQIVNDFQKGDIAEGYSVSREKKESFPLTVTSAQKNPTAFYLCASSIVEGGRTGELFFGEGSRLTVL.

On this clone itself: One end of the junction fails to match germline, which may point to a read error. This chain joins TRBV12-5 and TRBJ2-1; D possibly corresponds to TRBD2 (5 bases). CDR3 length: 15 residues. Looked up from germline, CDR1 is LGHNT and CDR2 is FRNRAP. CDR3 DNA sequence: TGTGCTAGTGCCGGGAAGCATATACTCTACGATGAGCAGTTCTTC. This sequence encodes CASAGKHILYDEQFF.

This clone was picked up a small number of times. CDR3 region: CASSIDNQYEQYF. In DNA, the CDR3 is TGTGCCAGTAGTATAGATAACCAGTACGAGCAGTACTTC. J is TRBJ2-7 and V is TRBV19; no clear D gene. The CDR3 is made up of 13 amino acids. V was shortened by 0 bases and J by 4 bases, with 7 bases between the two germline ends. Germline V gene lookup returns CDR1 LNHDA and CDR2 SQIVND (reference sequence).

V gene TRBV19 combines with J gene TRBJ2-1, with D perhaps matching TRBD1 (6 bases). Germline CDR1 LNHDA, CDR2 SQIVND (reference sequence). CDR3 length equals 15 residues. V gave up 2 bases and J gave up 0 bases, with 8 bases separating them. The CDR3 bases are TGTGCCAGTAGTATACCGGGACACTCCTACAATGAGCAGTTCTTC. Protein: CASSIPGHSYNEQFF.

The CDR3 nucleotides read TGCGCCAGCAGCCAAGAAGGGGCAGAGTATCAGCCCCAGCATTTT. Its translation is CASSQEGAEYQPQHF. The chain employs TRBV4-1 and TRBJ1-5, with a weak D call TRBD1 (5 bases). V gave up 0 bases and J gave up 5 bases, with 11 bases separating them. The germline V gene encodes CDR1 MGHRA and CDR2 YSYEKL. The CDR3 consists of 15 residues.

The rearrangement links TRBV5-1 to TRBJ1-4; D is undetermined. There are 15 residues in the CDR3. V shed 5 bases and J shed 1 base, with 12 bases lying between them. CDR1 is SGHRS, CDR2 YFSETQ, per germline. As DNA, the CDR3 is TGCGCCAGCAGGAGGGTAGTACAAACTAATGAAAAACTGTTTTTT. It specifies CASRRVVQTNEKLFF. The full variable domain, completed using reference TRBV5-1 and TRBJ1-4, is KAGVTQTPRYLIKTRGQQVTLSCSPISGHRSVSWYQQTPGQGLQFLFEYFSETQRNKGNFPGRFSGRQFSNSRSEMNVSTLELGDSALYLCASRRVVQTNEKLFFGSGTQLSVL.

This clone was seen more than once but under ten times. This rearrangement joins TRBV21-1 to TRBJ2-1; the DNA was not compared with TRBD1, the D call given in the table. TRBV21-1 is termed a pseudogene. The CDR3 contains 15 residues. For the CDR3, the DNA is TGTGCCAGCAGGCTCGGAACGGGACAGAGCAATGAGCAGTTCTTC. Translated: CASRLGTGQSNEQFF.

The V gene is TRBV6-1, the J gene TRBJ1-1; D call uncertain. Germline CDR1 MNHNS, CDR2 SASEGT. V lost 2 bases to trimming and J lost 5 bases, with 9 bases between them. This CDR3 comprises 13 residues. The CDR3 DNA reads TGTGCCAGCAGTGAATTAGGGAGGACTGAAGCTTTCTTT. It encodes CASSELGRTEAFF.

V usage is TRBV5-5 and J usage is TRBJ2-4; TRBD2 is a possible D gene (6 bases). The CDR3 runs to 13 residues. Germline assignment: CDR1 SGHKS and CDR2 YYEKEE (reference sequence). V shed 4 bases and J shed 8 bases, with 13 bases lying between them. For the CDR3, the DNA is TGTGCCAGCAGCCCCCCAGCGGGTCACATTCAGTACTTC. This gives the protein CASSPPAGHIQYF.

This sequence joins TRBV7-9 and TRBJ2-3; D is possibly TRBD2 (6 bases). Trimming took off 1 base at V and 5 bases at J, with 16 bases between the two ends. The CDR3 runs 16 residues. Germline V gene data show CDR1 as SEHNR and CDR2 as FQNEAQ (reference sequence). The CDR3 reads CASSLEVGGPGDTQYF. The CDR3 DNA follows: TGTGCCAGCAGCTTAGAGGTGGGGGGACCTGGAGATACGCAGTATTTT.

This chain connects TRBV14 to TRBJ2-7, with 8 positions matching TRBD2. The V gene's germline CDR1 is SGHDN and CDR2 FVKESK. This CDR3 is 13 amino acids long. V gave up 4 bases and J gave up 12 bases; unmatched junction bases: 11. The CDR3 loop is CASSPSLAGGLYF. CDR3 DNA sequence: TGTGCCAGCAGCCCTAGCCTAGCGGGTGGTTTGTACTTC.